The clone carrying this T cell receptor (beta chain) has a count of ten or more. Preparation of the TCRbeta library involved a method that used unique molecular identifiers. TCRdb called the PCR reads again in MiXCR, with one record for every CDR3 protein. Of 350,000 to 450,000 distinct CDR3 sequences listed, more than 10% are singletons. This sample is drawn from a study of T-cell reconstitution after alpha-beta-depleted transplantation in children. The material sequenced was PBMCs, taken from the stem cell graft. The clonotype was recovered from a human donor who donated a stem cell graft to a child with Fanconi anemia.

CDR3 amino acids: CASRGGQGLGNTEAFF. CDR3 bases: TGTGCCAGTAGAGGGGGACAGGGTCTCGGGAACACTGAAGCTTTCTTT. The chain carries TRBV19 and TRBJ1-1, with 9 bases that match TRBD1. V was pared by 6 bases and J by 1 base, with 9 bases of the junction left unmatched. The CDR3 consists of 16 residues. The germline CDR1 and CDR2 sequences are LNHDA and SQIVND (reference sequence).